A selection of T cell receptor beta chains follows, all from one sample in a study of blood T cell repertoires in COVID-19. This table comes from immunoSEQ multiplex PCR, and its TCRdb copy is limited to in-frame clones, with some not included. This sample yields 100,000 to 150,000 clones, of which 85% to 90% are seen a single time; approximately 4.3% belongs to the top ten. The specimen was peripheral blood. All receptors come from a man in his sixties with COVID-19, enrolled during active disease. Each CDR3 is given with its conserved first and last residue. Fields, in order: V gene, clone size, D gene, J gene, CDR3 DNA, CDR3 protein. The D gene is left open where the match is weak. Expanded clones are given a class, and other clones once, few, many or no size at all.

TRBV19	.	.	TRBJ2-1	TGTGCCAGTAGTATAACGAGACAGGCGAGGAATGAGCAGTTCTTC	CASSITRQARNEQFF
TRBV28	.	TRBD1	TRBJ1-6	TGTGCCAGCAGTCAGGGGCTACAGGGGAATTCACCCCTCCACTTT	CASSQGLQGNSPLHF
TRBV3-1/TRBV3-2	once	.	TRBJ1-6	TGTGCCAGCAGCCAAGATAGGGGGGGAGCCCTCCACTTT	CASSQDRGGALHF
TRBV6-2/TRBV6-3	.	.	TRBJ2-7	TGTGCCAGCAGTTCAGGTGATTCCTACGAGCAGTACTTC	CASSSGDSYEQYF
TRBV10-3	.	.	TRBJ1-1	TGTGCCTCAAACACTGAAGCTTTCTTT	CASNTEAFF
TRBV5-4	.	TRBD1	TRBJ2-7	TGTGCCAGCAGCTTGGGGGACAGATACTACGAGCAGTACTTC	CASSLGDRYYEQYF
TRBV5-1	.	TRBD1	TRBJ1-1	TGCGCCAGCAGCTTGGCCTGGGACAGTGCCGCCTGGACTGAAGCTTTCTTT	CASSLAWDSAAWTEAFF
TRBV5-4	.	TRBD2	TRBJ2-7	TGTGCCAGCAGCTCCGGGCCTAGCGGGGGCTCGACGGGGGAGCAGTACTTC	CASSSGPSGGSTGEQYF
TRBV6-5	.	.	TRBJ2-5	TGTGCCAGTCAGGGTATGGGAGAGACCCAGTACTTC	CASQGMGETQYF
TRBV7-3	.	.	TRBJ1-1	TGTGCCAGCAGCTCCACTACAGGGAAGGCTTTCTTT	CASSSTTGKAFF
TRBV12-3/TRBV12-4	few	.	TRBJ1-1	TGTGCCAGCAGCCGGGATGTCGACACTGAAGCTTTCTTT	CASSRDVDTEAFF
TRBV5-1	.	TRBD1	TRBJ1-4	TGCGCCAGCAGCGTACAGGGGGCCACAACTAATGAAAAACTGTTTTTT	CASSVQGATTNEKLFF
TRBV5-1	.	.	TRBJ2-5	TGCGCCAGCAGCTTAAACGCGGGCCGGCGGGTCCAAGAGACCCAGTACTTC	CASSLNAGRRVQETQYF
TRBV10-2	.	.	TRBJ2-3	TGCGCCAGCAGTGATGCGGGGGCAACGGGGGATACGCAGTATTTT	CASSDAGATGDTQYF
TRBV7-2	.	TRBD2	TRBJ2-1	TGTGCCAGCAGCTTAGCGTTGGGAGGGTCCTACAATGAGCAGTTCTTC	CASSLALGGSYNEQFF
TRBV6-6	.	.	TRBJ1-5	TGTGCCAGCAGTCCAGGGATGGGAAATCAGCCCCAGCATTTT	CASSPGMGNQPQHF
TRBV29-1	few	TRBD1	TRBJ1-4	TGCAGCGTAGACCCCCCTGACAGGGATTTTCCCCCGACGCCTAGTCGGGCCCATGAAAAACTGTTTTTT	CSVDPPDRDFPPTPSRAHEKLFF
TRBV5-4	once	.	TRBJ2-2	TGTGCCAGCAGCTCGGTACCACGGGGGAACACCGGGGAGCTGTTTTTT	CASSSVPRGNTGELFF
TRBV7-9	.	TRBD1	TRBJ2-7	TGTGCCAGCAGCCAGGACAGGGGGCCCCTCTACGAGCAGTACTTC	CASSQDRGPLYEQYF
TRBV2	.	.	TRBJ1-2	TGTGCCAGAGGGGGGCAGGCAGCGGGAGGCTACACCTTC	CARGGQAAGGYTF
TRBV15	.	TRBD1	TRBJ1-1	TGTGCCACCAGCAGGGGACAGGGGGCGCCTGTCACTGAAGCTTTCTTT	CATSRGQGAPVTEAFF
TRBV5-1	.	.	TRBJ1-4	TGCGCCAGCAGTGGCGGGGCGGCTAATGAAAAACTGTTTTTT	CASSGGAANEKLFF
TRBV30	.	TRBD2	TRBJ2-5	TGTGCCTGGAGTCCGGGGGGAGGGGACGAGACCCAGTACTTC	CAWSPGGGDETQYF
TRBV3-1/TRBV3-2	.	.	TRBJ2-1	TGTGCCAGCAGCCGTTTAGAACAGGGTCATGAGCAGTTCTTC	CASSRLEQGHEQFF
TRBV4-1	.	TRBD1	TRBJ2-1	TGCGCCAGCAGCTACCCGGGACAGGGGTGGGAGCAGTTCTTC	CASSYPGQGWEQFF
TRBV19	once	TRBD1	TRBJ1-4	TGTGCCAGTAGAGACAGGGACAATGAAAAACTGTTTTTT	CASRDRDNEKLFF
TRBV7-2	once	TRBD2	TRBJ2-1	TGTGCCAGCAGCCTCGGGACTAGTCTGGATGAGCAGTTCTTC	CASSLGTSLDEQFF
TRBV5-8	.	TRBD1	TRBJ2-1	TGTGCCAGCAGTCCCGGGACAGGGACAAACCTTTACAATGAGCAGTTCTTC	CASSPGTGTNLYNEQFF
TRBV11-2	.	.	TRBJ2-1	TGTGCCAGCAGCATCCTCGCTTTGGGGCCTAGCAATGAGCAGTTCTTC	CASSILALGPSNEQFF
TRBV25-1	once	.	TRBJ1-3	TGTGCCAGCAGTGCGCGCTCTGGAAACACCATATATTTT	CASSARSGNTIYF
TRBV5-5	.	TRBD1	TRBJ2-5	TGTGCCAGCAGCTTACAGGGGCTAGGGGAGACCCAGTACTTC	CASSLQGLGETQYF
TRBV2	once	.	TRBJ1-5	TGTGCCAGCAGTGCGGCCAGGCAGCCCCAGCATTTT	CASSAARQPQHF
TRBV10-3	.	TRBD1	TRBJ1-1	TGTGCCATCACCCGACAGGGTAGTGGCACTGAAGCTTTCTTT	CAITRQGSGTEAFF
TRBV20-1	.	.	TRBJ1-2	TGCAGTGCTTGGAGTTCTTATGGCTACACCTTC	CSAWSSYGYTF
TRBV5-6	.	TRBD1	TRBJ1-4	TGTGCCAGCAGCGTAACCGGGACAGCGGATGAAAAACTGTTTTTT	CASSVTGTADEKLFF
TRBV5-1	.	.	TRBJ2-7	TGCGCCAGCAGCCCCGGGGTGGGGGGACAGTCCTACGAGCAGTACTTC	CASSPGVGGQSYEQYF
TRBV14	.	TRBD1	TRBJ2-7	TGTGCCAACCCCCGGGACAGTGGATCCTACGAGCAGTACTTC	CANPRDSGSYEQYF
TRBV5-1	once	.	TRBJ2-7	TGCGCCAGCAGCACTGGACAGAACTCCTACGAGCAGTACTTC	CASSTGQNSYEQYF
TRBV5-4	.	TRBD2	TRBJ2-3	TGTGCCAGCAGCCCCGGGACTAGCGGGGGGCTTGGAGGTACGCAGTATTTT	CASSPGTSGGLGGTQYF
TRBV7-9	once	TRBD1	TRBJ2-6	TGTGCCAGCAGCTTAGAGGGCGGGACAGGAGGCTCTGGGGCCAACGTCCTGACTTTC	CASSLEGGTGGSGANVLTF
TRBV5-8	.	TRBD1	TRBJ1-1	TGTGCCAGCAGCCCTTGGACAGGGGGACACACTGAAGCTTTCTTT	CASSPWTGGHTEAFF
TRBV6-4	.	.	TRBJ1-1	TGTGCCAGCAGACTTCCTCCCTTCGGACAGCCAGTAAACACTGAAGCTTTCTTT	CASRLPPFGQPVNTEAFF
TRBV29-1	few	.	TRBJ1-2	TGCAGCGTTGAGAGGGTAGGGTCCGGGTATGGCTACACCTTC	CSVERVGSGYGYTF
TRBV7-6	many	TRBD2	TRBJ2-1	TGTGCCAGCAGCGCGACTAGCGGGGGGGCCTACTACAATGAGCAGTTCTTC	CASSATSGGAYYNEQFF
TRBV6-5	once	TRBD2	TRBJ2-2	TGTGCCACTCGGACTAGCGACACCGGGGAGCTGTTTTTT	CATRTSDTGELFF
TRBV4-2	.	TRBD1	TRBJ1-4	TGTGCCAGCAGCCAGGATCCGGGACAGCAGGGTGAAAAACTGTTTTTT	CASSQDPGQQGEKLFF
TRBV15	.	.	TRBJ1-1	TGTGCCACCAGCAGATCCCGGACAGCTGAAGCTTTCTTT	CATSRSRTAEAFF
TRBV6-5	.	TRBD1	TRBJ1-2	TGTGCCAGCAGGAGGACAGGGGCCGGCTACACCTTC	CASRRTGAGYTF
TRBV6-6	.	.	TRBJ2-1	TGTGCCAGCAGTTACCATCTAGACTATGAGCAGTTCTTC	CASSYHLDYEQFF
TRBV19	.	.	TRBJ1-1	TGTGCCAGTAGTATGGGACTCCCGGAAGCTTTCTTT	CASSMGLPEAFF
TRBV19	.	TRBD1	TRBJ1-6	TGTGCCAGTAGAGTCTCCGGGACAGCTCTACCGAATTCACCCCTCCACTTT	CASRVSGTALPNSPLHF
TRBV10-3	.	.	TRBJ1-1	TGTGCCATCAGTGAGTCAAGGCAGGGCTTGGAGACCACTGAAGCTTTCTTT	CAISESRQGLETTEAFF
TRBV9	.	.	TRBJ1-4	TGTGCCAGCAGCGTAGATGGCAACCCATATGAAAAACTGTTTTTT	CASSVDGNPYEKLFF
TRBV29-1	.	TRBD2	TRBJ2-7	TGCAGCGTTGTAGTGGGACTAGCGGGGGGGCCTAGGCCCTACGAGCAGTACTTC	CSVVVGLAGGPRPYEQYF
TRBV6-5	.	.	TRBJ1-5	TGTGCCAGCATCAAAGGGGGGGCTGAAAATCAGCCCCAGCATTTT	CASIKGGAENQPQHF